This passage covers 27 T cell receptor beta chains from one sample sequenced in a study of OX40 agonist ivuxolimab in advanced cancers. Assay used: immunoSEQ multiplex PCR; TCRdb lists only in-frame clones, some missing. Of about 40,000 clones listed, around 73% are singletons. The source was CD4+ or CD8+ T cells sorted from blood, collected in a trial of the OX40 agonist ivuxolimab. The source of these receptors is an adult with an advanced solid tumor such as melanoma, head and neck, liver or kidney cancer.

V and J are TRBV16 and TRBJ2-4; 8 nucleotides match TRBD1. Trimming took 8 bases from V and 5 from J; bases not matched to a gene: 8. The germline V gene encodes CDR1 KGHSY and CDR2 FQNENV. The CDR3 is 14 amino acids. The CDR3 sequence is CASAAQGAENIQYF. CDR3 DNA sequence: TGTGCCAGCGCCGCCCAGGGGGCCGAAAACATTCAGTACTTC.

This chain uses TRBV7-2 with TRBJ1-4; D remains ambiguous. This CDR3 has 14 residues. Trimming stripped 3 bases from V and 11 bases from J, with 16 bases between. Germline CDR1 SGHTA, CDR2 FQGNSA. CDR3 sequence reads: CASSFDTTGSKLFF. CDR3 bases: TGTGCCAGCAGCTTCGACACGACGGGATCGAAACTGTTTTTT.

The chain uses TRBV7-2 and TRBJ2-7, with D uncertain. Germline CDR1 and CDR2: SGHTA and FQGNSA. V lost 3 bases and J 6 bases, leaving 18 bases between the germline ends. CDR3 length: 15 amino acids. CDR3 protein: CASSFGLGSSGEQYF. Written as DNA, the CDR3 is TGTGCCAGCAGCTTTGGTCTGGGATCGTCGGGCGAGCAGTACTTC.

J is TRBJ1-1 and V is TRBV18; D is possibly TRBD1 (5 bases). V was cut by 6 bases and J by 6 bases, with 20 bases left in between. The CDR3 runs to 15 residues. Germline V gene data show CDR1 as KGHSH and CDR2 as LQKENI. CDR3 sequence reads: CASSSSGGTGAEAFF. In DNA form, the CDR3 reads TGTGCCAGCTCTTCCAGTGGTGGGACTGGAGCTGAAGCTTTCTTT.

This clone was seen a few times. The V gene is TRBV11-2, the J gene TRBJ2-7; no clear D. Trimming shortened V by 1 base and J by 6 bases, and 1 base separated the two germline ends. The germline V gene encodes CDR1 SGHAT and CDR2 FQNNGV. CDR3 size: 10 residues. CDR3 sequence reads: CASSLGEQYF. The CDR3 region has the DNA TGTGCCAGCAGCTTAGGCGAGCAGTACTTC.

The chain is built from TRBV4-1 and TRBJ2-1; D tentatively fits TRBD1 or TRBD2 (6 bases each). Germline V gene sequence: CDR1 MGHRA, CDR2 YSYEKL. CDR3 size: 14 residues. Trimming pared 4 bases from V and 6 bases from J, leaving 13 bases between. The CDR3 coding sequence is TGCGCCAGCAGCCCACACTGGGGGGCCAATGAGCAGTTCTTC. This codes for CASSPHWGANEQFF.

The CDR3 region is CASSQGGSGSGYEQYF. The DNA of the CDR3 is TGTGCCAGCAGCCAAGGCGGTAGCGGGAGTGGGTACGAGCAGTACTTC. The genes are TRBV14 and TRBJ2-7, with TRBD2 identical over 9 bases. The germline CDR1 and CDR2 sequences are SGHDN and FVKESK. V shed 1 base and J 4 bases; nucleotides not matched to a gene: 8. The CDR3 extends over 16 amino acids.

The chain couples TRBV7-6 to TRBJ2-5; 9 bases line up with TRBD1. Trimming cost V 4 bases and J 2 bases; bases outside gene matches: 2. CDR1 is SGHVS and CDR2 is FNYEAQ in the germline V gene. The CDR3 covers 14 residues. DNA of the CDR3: TGTGCCAGCAGCTCGGGGACAGGGCAAGAGACCCAGTACTTC. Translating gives CASSSGTGQETQYF.

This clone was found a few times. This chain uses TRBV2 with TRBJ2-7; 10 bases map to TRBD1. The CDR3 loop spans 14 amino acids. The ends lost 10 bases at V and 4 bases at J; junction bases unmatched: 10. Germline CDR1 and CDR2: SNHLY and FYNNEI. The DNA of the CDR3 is TGTGCCATTCGACCGACGGGACAGGGGTACGAGCAGTACTTC. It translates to CAIRPTGQGYEQYF.

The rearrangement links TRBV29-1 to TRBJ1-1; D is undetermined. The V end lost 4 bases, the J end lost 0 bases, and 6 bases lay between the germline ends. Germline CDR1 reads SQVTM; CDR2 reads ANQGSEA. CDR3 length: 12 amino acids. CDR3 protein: CSVVQLNTEAFF. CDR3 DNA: TGCAGCGTTGTACAGCTGAACACTGAAGCTTTCTTT.

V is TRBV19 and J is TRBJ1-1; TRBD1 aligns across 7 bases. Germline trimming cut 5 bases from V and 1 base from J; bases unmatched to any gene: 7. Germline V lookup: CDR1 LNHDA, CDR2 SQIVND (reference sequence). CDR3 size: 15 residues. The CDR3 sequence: CASSPSGQSNTEAFF. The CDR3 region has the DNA TGTGCCAGTAGTCCCTCGGGACAGTCGAACACTGAAGCTTTCTTT.

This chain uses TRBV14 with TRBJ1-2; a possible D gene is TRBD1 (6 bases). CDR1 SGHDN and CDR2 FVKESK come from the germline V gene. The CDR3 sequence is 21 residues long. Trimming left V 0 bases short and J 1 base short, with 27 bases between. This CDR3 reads CASSQDKRGPGARILNYGYTF. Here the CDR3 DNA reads TGTGCCAGCAGCCAAGATAAACGCGGGCCGGGGGCAAGGATCCTTAACTATGGCTACACCTTC.

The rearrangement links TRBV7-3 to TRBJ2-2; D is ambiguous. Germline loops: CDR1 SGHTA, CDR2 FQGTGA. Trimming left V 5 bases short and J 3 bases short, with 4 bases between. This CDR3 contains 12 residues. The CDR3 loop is CASSPYTGELFF. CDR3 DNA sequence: TGTGCCAGCAGCCCGTACACCGGGGAGCTGTTTTTT.

The CDR3 loop is CASSLHRSSWRVSYNEQFF. The CDR3 DNA follows: TGTGCCAGCAGTTTACATAGGTCGAGTTGGAGAGTCTCCTACAATGAGCAGTTCTTC. The J gene is TRBJ2-1, the V gene TRBV28; D uncertain. Germline loops: CDR1 MDHEN, CDR2 SYDVKM. Between the trimmed V and J ends, which lost 2 bases and 0 bases, there was a span of 20 bases. This CDR3 is built from 19 residues.

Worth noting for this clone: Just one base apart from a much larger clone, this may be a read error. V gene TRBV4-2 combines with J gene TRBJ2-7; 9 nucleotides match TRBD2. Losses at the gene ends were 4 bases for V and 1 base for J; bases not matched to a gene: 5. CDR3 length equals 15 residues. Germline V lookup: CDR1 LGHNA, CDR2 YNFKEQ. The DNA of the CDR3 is TGTGCCAGCAGCCTAACGACTAGCGGATCCTACGAGCAGTACTTC. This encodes CASSLTTSGSYEQYF.

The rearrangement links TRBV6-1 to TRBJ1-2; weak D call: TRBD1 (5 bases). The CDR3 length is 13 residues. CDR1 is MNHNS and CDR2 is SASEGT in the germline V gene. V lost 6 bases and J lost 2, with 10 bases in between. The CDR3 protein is CASSPQENYGYTF. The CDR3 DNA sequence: TGTGCCAGCAGCCCACAGGAGAACTATGGCTACACCTTC.

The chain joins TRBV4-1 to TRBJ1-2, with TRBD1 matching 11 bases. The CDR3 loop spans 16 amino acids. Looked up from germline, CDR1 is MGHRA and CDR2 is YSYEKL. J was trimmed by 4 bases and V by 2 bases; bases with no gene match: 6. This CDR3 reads CASSQQDRGLLYGYTF. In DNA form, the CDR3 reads TGCGCCAGCAGCCAACAGGACAGGGGGCTTCTCTATGGCTACACCTTC.

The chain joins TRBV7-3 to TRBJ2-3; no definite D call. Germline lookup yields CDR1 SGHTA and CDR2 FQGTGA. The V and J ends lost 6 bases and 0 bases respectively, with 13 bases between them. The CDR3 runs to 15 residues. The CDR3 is CASRPGPRSTDTQYF. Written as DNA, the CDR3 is TGTGCCAGCAGGCCGGGCCCGAGGAGCACAGATACGCAGTATTTT. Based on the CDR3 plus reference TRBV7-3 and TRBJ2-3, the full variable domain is GAGVSQTPSNKVTEKGKYVELRCDPISGHTALYWYRQSLGQGPEFLIYFQGTGAADDSGLPNDRFFAVRPEGSVSTLKIQRTERGDSAVYLCASRPGPRSTDTQYFGPGTRLTVL.

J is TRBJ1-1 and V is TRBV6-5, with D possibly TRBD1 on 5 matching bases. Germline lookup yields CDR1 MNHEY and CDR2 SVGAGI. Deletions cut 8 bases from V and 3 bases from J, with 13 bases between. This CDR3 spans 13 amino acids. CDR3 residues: CASQNGAYTEAFF. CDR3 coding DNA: TGTGCCAGCCAAAATGGGGCGTACACTGAAGCTTTCTTT.

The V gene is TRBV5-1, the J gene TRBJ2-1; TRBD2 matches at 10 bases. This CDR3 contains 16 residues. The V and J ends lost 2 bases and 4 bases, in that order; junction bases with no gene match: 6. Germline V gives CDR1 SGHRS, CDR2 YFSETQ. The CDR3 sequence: CASSLGRTSGYNEQFF. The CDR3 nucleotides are TGCGCCAGCAGCTTAGGTAGGACTAGCGGATACAATGAGCAGTTCTTC.

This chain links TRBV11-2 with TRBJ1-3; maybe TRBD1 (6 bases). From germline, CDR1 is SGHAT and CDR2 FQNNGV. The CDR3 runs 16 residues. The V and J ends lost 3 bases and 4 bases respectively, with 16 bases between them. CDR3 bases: TGTGCCAGCAGCTTCCTTCAGGGGACGGCAGGAAACACCATATATTTT. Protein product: CASSFLQGTAGNTIYF.

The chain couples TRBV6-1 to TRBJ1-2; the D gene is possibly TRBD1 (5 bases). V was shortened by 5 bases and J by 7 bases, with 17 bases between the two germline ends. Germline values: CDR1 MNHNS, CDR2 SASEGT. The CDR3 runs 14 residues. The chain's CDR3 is CASSWGRGIRGYTF. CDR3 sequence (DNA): TGTGCCAGCAGTTGGGGTAGGGGTATACGTGGCTACACCTTC.

The CDR3 nucleotides read TGTGCCAGCAGCCTGGAACGGGTTAACTATGGCTACACCTTC. This codes for CASSLERVNYGYTF. V and J are TRBV5-4 and TRBJ1-2; no firm D call. This CDR3 has 14 residues. Germline V CDR1 and CDR2: SGHNT, YYREEE (reference sequence). V gave up 4 bases and J gave up 1 base, with 11 bases separating them.

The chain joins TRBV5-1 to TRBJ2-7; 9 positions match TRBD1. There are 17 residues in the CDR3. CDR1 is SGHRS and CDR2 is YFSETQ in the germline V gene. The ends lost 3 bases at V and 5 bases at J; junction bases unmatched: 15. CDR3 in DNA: TGCGCCAGCAGCTGGGGGCCCGGGACAGGGAATTTGAACGAGCAGTACTTC. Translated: CASSWGPGTGNLNEQYF.

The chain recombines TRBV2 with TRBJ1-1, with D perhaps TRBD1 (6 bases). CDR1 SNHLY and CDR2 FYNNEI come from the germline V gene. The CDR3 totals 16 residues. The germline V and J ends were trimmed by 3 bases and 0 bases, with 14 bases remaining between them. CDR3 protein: CASSEQGGAVNTEAFF. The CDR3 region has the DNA TGTGCCAGCAGTGAGCAAGGGGGAGCAGTGAACACTGAAGCTTTCTTT.

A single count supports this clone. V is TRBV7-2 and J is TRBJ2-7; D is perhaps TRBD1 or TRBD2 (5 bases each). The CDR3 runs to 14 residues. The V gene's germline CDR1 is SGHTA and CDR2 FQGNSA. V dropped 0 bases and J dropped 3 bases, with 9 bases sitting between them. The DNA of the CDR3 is TGTGCCAGCAGCTTAGCGGGGGTCGGCTACGAGCAGTACTTC. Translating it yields CASSLAGVGYEQYF.

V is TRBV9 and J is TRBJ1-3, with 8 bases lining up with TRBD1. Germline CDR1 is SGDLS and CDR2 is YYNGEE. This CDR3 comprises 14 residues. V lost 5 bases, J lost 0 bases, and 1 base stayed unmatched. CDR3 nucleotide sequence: TGTGCCAGCAGTGACAGGGGCTCTGGAAACACCATATATTTT. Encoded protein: CASSDRGSGNTIYF. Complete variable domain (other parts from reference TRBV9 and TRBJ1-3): DSGVTQTPKHLITATGQRVTLRCSPRSGDLSVYWYQQSLDQGLQFLIQYYNGEERAKGNILERFSAQQFPDLHSELNLSSLELGDSALYFCASSDRGSGNTIYFGEGSWLTVV.